The text below deals with one T cell receptor (beta chain). The antigen is not known. This record belongs to a study of T cell responses to AZD1222 COVID-19 vaccine. Findings and limits, study-wide: Spike as a whole was targeted by vaccine-associated CD4 TCRs, dominant at 160-218 and 743-854. Seropositivity was recorded at baseline in only a handful of AZD1222 recipients. Sampling that yielded the repertoires occurred only after the peak T cell response.

Samples with a second dose at about 4 or about 12 weeks were pooled together. The CDR3 runs to 15 residues. The V end lost 5 bases, the J end lost 3 bases, and 16 bases lay between the germline ends. Germline assignment: CDR1 LNHDA and CDR2 SQIVND (reference sequence). Sequencing used immunoSEQ multiplex PCR; TCRdb keeps in-frame clones, though not all of them. The profile shows approximately 84,000 clones, roughly nine tenths of them singletons. The gene calls are TRBV19 and TRBJ1-1; TRBD1 might be the D (5 bases). This sequence was found in an adult who received the AZD1222 COVID-19 vaccine. Sequencing was performed on peripheral blood, taken 28 days after the second AZD1222 dose. CDR3 sequence: CASSALGPGDTEAFF. As DNA, the CDR3 is TGTGCCAGTAGTGCTTTGGGGCCGGGGGACACTGAAGCTTTCTTT.